The clone carrying this TCR beta chain was recorded at least ten times. Its antigen is not identified. One junction end does not reproduce the germline sequence, and a read error may be involved. Through template switching, a universal primer site was introduced, and the cDNA contained unique molecular identifiers. TCRdb re-called the 5' RACE reads through MiXCR, storing one row per CDR3 protein. This sample carries roughly 710,000 distinct CDR3 sequences, 5.5% to 7.5% of them seen once, and the ten largest clones take approximately 1.6%. There are 12 residues in the CDR3. CDR1 is SEHNR, CDR2 FQNEAQ, per germline (reference sequence). This sample was taken from a study of identical twins. Study results and caveats: The abundant beta clonotypes from cord blood had fewer insertions, and memory repertoires had none of this. The models systematically underestimated how much out-of-frame TCR alpha was shared in monozygotic twins. Cross-sectional statistics underpinned the conclusions; the same donors were not followed.

This TCR was sampled from a man aged 18 to 30 in good health. This chain connects TRBV7-9 to TRBJ1-1; tentatively, D is TRBD1 (5 bases). Material for sequencing was naive T cells sorted from blood. The chain's CDR3 is CASSPVGDEGFF. The CDR3 nucleotides are TGTGCCAGCAGCCCCGTGGGGGACGAAGGTTTCTTT.